This T cell receptor beta chain was sequenced for a study of blood T cell repertoires in COVID-19. Sequenced by immunoSEQ multiplex PCR; TCRdb stores in-frame clones only, minus some. The data show roughly 380,000 clones, over 75% seen once. Trimming took 6 bases from V and 1 from J; bases not matched to a gene: 0. Germline loops: CDR1 MGHDK, CDR2 SYGVNS. The CDR3 covers 13 residues. This clone came up once. This chain links TRBV25-1 with TRBJ1-1, with 9 bases lining up with TRBD1. This receptor was identified in a woman between 40 and 55 years old with COVID-19, enrolled during active disease. The source material was peripheral blood. This CDR3 reads CASRQGANTEAFF. In DNA form, the CDR3 reads TGTGCCAGCAGACAGGGGGCGAACACTGAAGCTTTCTTT.